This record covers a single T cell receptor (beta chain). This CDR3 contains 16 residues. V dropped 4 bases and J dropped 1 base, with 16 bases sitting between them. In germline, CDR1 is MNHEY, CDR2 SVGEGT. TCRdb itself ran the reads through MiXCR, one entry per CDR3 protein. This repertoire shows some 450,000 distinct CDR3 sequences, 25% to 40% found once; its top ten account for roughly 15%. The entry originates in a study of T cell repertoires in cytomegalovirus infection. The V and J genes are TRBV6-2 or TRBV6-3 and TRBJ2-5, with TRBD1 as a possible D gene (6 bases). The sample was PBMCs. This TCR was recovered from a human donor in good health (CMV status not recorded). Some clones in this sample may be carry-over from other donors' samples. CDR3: CASSSDRTKIQETQYF. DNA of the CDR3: TGTGCCAGCAGTTCGGACAGAACAAAAATCCAAGAGACCCAGTACTTC.